This T cell receptor (beta chain) was identified in a study of T cell responses to AZD1222 COVID-19 vaccine. Study conclusions and caveats: Repertoires were sampled only after the peak T cell response. Mostly white British, mostly female donors; authors suggested clonal diversity may be underestimated. Variant regions that are unmutated are reportedly the target of nearly half of spike-specific TCRs. The study found Spike-specific TCR breadth and depth rose after two AZD1222 doses.

This CDR3 comprises 16 residues. The V gene's germline CDR1 is SNHLY and CDR2 FYNNEI. The V and J ends lost 6 bases and 7 bases respectively, with 19 bases between them. The table came from immunoSEQ multiplex PCR; TCRdb's copy has only in-frame clones and leaves some out. The sample includes roughly 99,000 clones, approximately 91% seen only once; the top ten take 7.5% to 9.5%. Concerning this clone itself: Its antigen is as yet unknown.

V usage is TRBV2 and J usage is TRBJ1-6; perhaps TRBD1 as D (6 bases). The sample in question was peripheral blood, obtained 28 days after the second AZD1222 dose. This clonotype originated in an adult who received the AZD1222 COVID-19 vaccine. As DNA, the CDR3 is TGTGCCAGCAGCCTAAGGGGGGGTGGCTCGAATTCACCCCTCCACTTT. Its translation: CASSLRGGGSNSPLHF.